This T cell receptor (beta chain) was observed in a study of CD8 T cells in Susac syndrome. CDR1 is SGHRS, CDR2 YFSETQ, per germline. CDR3 size: 12 residues. Reverse transcription of about 0.5 to 1 ug RNA was carried out with random hexamers. One entry per CDR3 protein, called by TCRdb with MiXCR from the immunoSEQ multiplex PCR reads. Seen here are under 200,000 distinct CDR3 sequences, 90% to 95% observed once, and the top ten hold approximately 0.09%. The sequencing sample was made of CD4+ T cells from PBMCs. J is TRBJ2-3 and V is TRBV5-1; possibly TRBD2 for D (5 bases). The TCR was taken from a human donor with Susac syndrome. The CDR3 sequence: CASAEDKDTQYF. The CDR3 coding sequence is TGCGCTTCAGCGGAGGATAAAGATACGCAGTATTTT.